This T cell receptor beta chain was sequenced during a study of T cells in Graves' hyperthyroidism and ophthalmopathy. Regarding the study as a whole: Onset of ophthalmopathy came a median roughly 6.4 months after the model predicted it.

To note about this clonotype: Its antigen is as yet unknown.

The J segment lost 8 bases and the V segment lost 6 bases, leaving 8 bases of the junction unmatched. Germline-derived CDR1 and CDR2 are MNHEY and SVGEGT. The CDR3 extends over 14 amino acids. RNA transcripts provided the source from which TCR beta CDR3 regions were amplified. The HTBI primer set was used in a first-round RT-PCR of the TCR CDR3. MiXCR was run by TCRdb on the multiplex PCR reads, yielding one entry per CDR3 protein. Of more than 350,000 distinct CDR3 sequences detected, around 13% appear once; the ten largest clones hold around 20%. This clonotype originated in a woman aged 25 to 39 with Graves' ophthalmopathy. The V call is TRBV6-2 or TRBV6-3, the J call TRBJ2-1; 9 bases line up with TRBD2. The sequenced material came from blood. The CDR3 DNA follows: TGTGCCAGCAGACCTCTGGCGGGGGGGCATGAGCAGTTCTTC. Its protein is CASRPLAGGHEQFF.